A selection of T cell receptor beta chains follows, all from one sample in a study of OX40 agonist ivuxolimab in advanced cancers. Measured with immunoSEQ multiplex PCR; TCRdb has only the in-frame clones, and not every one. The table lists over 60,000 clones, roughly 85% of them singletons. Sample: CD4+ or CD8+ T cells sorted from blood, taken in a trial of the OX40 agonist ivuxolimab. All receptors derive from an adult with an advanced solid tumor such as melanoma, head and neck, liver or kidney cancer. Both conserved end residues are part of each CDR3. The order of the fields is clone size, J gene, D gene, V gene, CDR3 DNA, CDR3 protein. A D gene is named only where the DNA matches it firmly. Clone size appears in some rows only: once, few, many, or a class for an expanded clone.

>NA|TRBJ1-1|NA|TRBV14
TGTGCCAGCAGCCAAGGAAGAGAGTCTTTCTTT
CASSQGRESFF
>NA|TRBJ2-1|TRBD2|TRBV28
TGTGCCAGCAGTTTTGAAGCGGGGGGAGTCTCCTACAATGAGCAGTTCTTC
CASSFEAGGVSYNEQFF
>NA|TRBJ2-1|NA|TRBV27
TGTGCCAGCAGTTTACTGACGCCTCGCTACAATGAGCAGTTCTTC
CASSLLTPRYNEQFF
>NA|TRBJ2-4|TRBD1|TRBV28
TGTGCCAGCAGTCTACCGGGACAGTGGTACTTC
CASSLPGQWYF
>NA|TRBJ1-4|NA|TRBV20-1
TGCAGTGGCTGCCTCCATAGGGATTTT
CSGCLHRDF
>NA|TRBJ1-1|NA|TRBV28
TGTGCCAGCAGCCCGGGGGCGGTCGCTTTCTTT
CASSPGAVAFF
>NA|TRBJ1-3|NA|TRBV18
TGTGCCAGCTCAAGCCTCCCCCTCGGAAACACCATATATTTT
CASSSLPLGNTIYF
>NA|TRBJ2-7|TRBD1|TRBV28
TGTGCCAGCAGTTCTCTGGACAGGGTGAGGTACGAGCAGTACTTC
CASSSLDRVRYEQYF
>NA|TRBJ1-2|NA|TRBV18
TGTGCCAGCTCACCGTACCCAGGGGTTCGCAACTATGGCTACACCTTC
CASSPYPGVRNYGYTF
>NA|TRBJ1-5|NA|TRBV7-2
TGTGCCAGCAGCTCGTTGGGGGGCCAGCCCCAGCATTTT
CASSSLGGQPQHF
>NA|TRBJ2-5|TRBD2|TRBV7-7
TGTGCCAGTACGGGGGGTCCCCAAGAGACCCAGTACTTC
CASTGGPQETQYF
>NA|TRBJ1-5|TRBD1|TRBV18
TGTGCCAGCTCACCAGCGACAGGGTGGGATCAGCCCCAGCATTTT
CASSPATGWDQPQHF
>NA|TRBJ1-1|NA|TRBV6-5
TGTGCCAGCAGTGACGGACCCTCAGCAAAAGCTTTCTTT
CASSDGPSAKAFF
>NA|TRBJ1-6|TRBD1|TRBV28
TGTGCCAGCAGGGTAGGGACAGCACTTGACCCCCTCCACTTT
CASRVGTALDPLHF
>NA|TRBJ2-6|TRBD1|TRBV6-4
TGTGCCAGCAGTTCCGTAGGGACAGGGTCCCCTGGGGCCAACGTCCTGACTTTC
CASSSVGTGSPGANVLTF
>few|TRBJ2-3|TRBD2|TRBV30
TGTGCCTACCGTAGCGGGGGAACAGATACGCAGTATTTT
CAYRSGGTDTQYF
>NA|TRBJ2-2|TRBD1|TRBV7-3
TGTGCCAGCGGCAGGGGGCCCGGGGAGCTGTTTTTT
CASGRGPGELFF
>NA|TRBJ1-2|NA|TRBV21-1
TGTGCCAGCAGCAAAGAATGGCAGAACTATGGCTACACCTTC
CASSKEWQNYGYTF
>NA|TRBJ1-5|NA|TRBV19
TGTGCCAGTAGTATCCCCCCGGAGGATAGGCCCCAGCATTTT
CASSIPPEDRPQHF
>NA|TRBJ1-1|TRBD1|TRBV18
TGTGCCAGCTCGCAGGGACAGGGGAGAGGGAACACTGAAGCTTTCTTT
CASSQGQGRGNTEAFF
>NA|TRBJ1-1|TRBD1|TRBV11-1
TGTGCCAGCAGCCGCCGGACAGGGGGAGCTTTCTTT
CASSRRTGGAFF
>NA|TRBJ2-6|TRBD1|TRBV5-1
TGCGCCAGCAGCAAATCAGGGGGAGCAGCCACACTCAGCTCTGGGGCCAACGTCCTGACTTTC
CASSKSGGAATLSSGANVLTF
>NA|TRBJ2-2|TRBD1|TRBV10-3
TGTGCCATCAGTGAGTACGGACAGGGGGCGAACACCGGGGAGCTGTTTTTT
CAISEYGQGANTGELFF
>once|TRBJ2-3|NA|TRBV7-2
TGTGCCAGCAGTAGGGGGTCCCTCACAGATACGCAGTATTTT
CASSRGSLTDTQYF
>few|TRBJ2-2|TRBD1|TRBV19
TGTGCCAGTAGTGCCGCCGGGACAGGGGTTAACACCGGGGAGCTGTTTTTT
CASSAAGTGVNTGELFF
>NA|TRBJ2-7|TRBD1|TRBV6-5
TGTGCCAGCAGTTATGGGGGACAGTTCTACGAGCAGTACTTC
CASSYGGQFYEQYF
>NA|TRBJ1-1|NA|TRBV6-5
TGTGCCAGCAGTTACTCGATAATCCCGGGAGACACTGAAGCTTTCTTT
CASSYSIIPGDTEAFF
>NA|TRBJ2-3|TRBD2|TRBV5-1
TGCGCCAGCAGCTTACTAGCGGGGAGACTTAGCACAGATACGCAGTATTTT
CASSLLAGRLSTDTQYF
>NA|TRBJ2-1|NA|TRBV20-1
TGCAGTGCTATAAGGAACAATGAGCAGTTCTTC
CSAIRNNEQFF
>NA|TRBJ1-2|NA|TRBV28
TGTGCCAGCAGCCCCGGGTCCTATGGCTACACCTTC
CASSPGSYGYTF
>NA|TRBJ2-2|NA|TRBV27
TGTGCCAGCAGTTTATTGCCGGGTAACACCGGGGAGCTGTTTTTT
CASSLLPGNTGELFF
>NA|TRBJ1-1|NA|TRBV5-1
TGCGCCAGCAGCTGGGGGGGCCAGGGCACTGAAGCTTTCTTT
CASSWGGQGTEAFF
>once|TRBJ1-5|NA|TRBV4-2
TGTGCCAGCAGCCAGGCCACAGGAGCCTCGTATAGCAATCAGCCCCAGCATTTT
CASSQATGASYSNQPQHF